Below are 7 T cell receptor beta chains sequenced from a single sample in a study of cytomegalovirus exposure and HLA in healthy donors. PCR employed 60 Vbeta and 13 Jbeta primers. Profiling relied on immunoSEQ multiplex PCR, and the TCRdb table lists in-frame clones only, not all of them. The repertoire holds roughly 200,000 clones, with over 70% as singletons. Source material: PBMCs. All receptors come from a man aged 25 to 40 in good health and CMV-seronegative.

V and J are TRBV25-1 and TRBJ2-7; 9 nucleotides match TRBD1. V was pared by 8 bases and J by 4 bases, with 6 bases of the junction left unmatched. Germline V gives CDR1 MGHDK, CDR2 SYGVNS. The CDR3 length is 13 residues. The CDR3 DNA reads TGTGCCAGCCTGGACAGGGGAGCGTACGAGCAGTACTTC. It yields the protein CASLDRGAYEQYF.

This clone showed up just once. This CDR3 is also generated by other DNA sequences in the sample. V is TRBV5-1 and J is TRBJ1-4; 7 nucleotides match TRBD1. The trim removed 0 bases at V and 4 bases at J, leaving 0 bases unmatched. The CDR3 sequence is 14 residues long. Germline CDR1 and CDR2: SGHRS and YFSETQ. In DNA, the CDR3 is TGCGCCAGCAGCTTGGGACAGGGTAATGAAAAACTGTTTTTT. It yields the protein CASSLGQGNEKLFF.

This chain joins TRBV7-8 and TRBJ2-1; 10 bases match TRBD2. The CDR3 sequence is 16 residues long. Germline trimming cut 5 bases from V and 5 bases from J; bases unmatched to any gene: 9. Germline CDR1 SGHVS, CDR2 FQNEAQ. The CDR3 DNA follows: TGTGCCAGCAGCCTTAGAGGGGGACTAGCGAACAATGAGCAGTTCTTC. Residues: CASSLRGGLANNEQFF.

The chain employs TRBV19 and TRBJ1-5; D is unresolved. Per germline, CDR1 LNHDA and CDR2 SQIVND (reference sequence). Trimming left V 3 bases short and J 0 bases short, with 3 bases between. The CDR3 is made up of 13 amino acids. CDR3 sequence: CASSISSNQPQHF. CDR3 DNA sequence: TGTGCCAGTAGTATTAGTAGCAATCAGCCCCAGCATTTT.

Of note for this clone: Other nucleotide sequences from this sample produce the same CDR3. The chain combines TRBV5-4 with TRBJ1-6; a possible D gene is TRBD1 (5 bases). The CDR3 extends over 14 amino acids. V lost 2 bases and J lost 9, with 12 bases in between. Per germline, CDR1 SGHNT and CDR2 YYREEE (reference sequence). CDR3 region: CASSLGQGSSPLHF. The DNA of the CDR3 is TGTGCCAGCAGCTTAGGGCAGGGAAGTTCACCCCTCCACTTT.

The V call is TRBV5-6, the J call TRBJ2-3; the match to TRBD2 covers 8 bases. This CDR3 has 15 amino acids. J was trimmed by 2 bases and V by 4 bases; bases with no gene match: 6. Germline V gives CDR1 SGHDT, CDR2 YYEEEE. This CDR3 reads CASSPTSGYTDTQYF. The CDR3 DNA is TGTGCCAGCAGCCCTACTAGCGGATACACAGATACGCAGTATTTT.

The chain employs TRBV7-9 and TRBJ2-7, with a tentative D call TRBD1 (5 bases). The CDR3 has 13 amino acids. Trimming left V 3 bases short and J 6 bases short, with 12 bases between. In germline, CDR1 is SEHNR, CDR2 FQNEAQ (reference sequence). The CDR3 here is CASSLSPGIEQYF. CDR3 nucleotide sequence: TGTGCCAGCAGCTTGAGTCCAGGGATCGAGCAGTACTTC.